Below, 29 T cell receptor beta chains from the same sample are listed, as sequenced in a study of response to subunit inactivated influenza vaccine. TCRdb re-analysed the RT-PCR reads in MiXCR, keeping a single row per CDR3 protein. Among under 850,000 distinct CDR3 sequences listed, around 18% were seen once. The starting material was PBMCs from blood, obtained approximately 5 days after vaccination. These receptors were collected from a man aged 45-65 years who received an inactivated influenza vaccine.

V gene TRBV7-9 combines with J gene TRBJ1-3; perhaps TRBD1 as D (5 bases). Germline V gene sequence: CDR1 SEHNR, CDR2 FQNEAQ (reference sequence). V lost 5 bases to trimming and J lost 0 bases, with 11 bases between them. This CDR3 contains 15 residues. The chain's CDR3 is CASSPSGPSGNTIYF. The CDR3 bases are TGTGCCAGCAGCCCGTCGGGGCCCTCTGGAAACACCATATATTTT.

The chain links TRBV27 to TRBJ2-7, with 7 bases aligning to TRBD1. In germline, CDR1 is MNHEY, CDR2 SMNVEV (reference sequence). The CDR3 is 15 amino acids. V shed 3 bases and J 3 bases; nucleotides not matched to a gene: 8. Written as DNA, the CDR3 is TGTGCCAGCAGTTTGTTCGGGACAGACCTCTACGAGCAGTACTTC. This codes for CASSLFGTDLYEQYF.

This clonotype was picked up many times. V usage is TRBV6-5 and J usage is TRBJ1-2; possibly TRBD1 for D (5 bases). Germline lookup yields CDR1 MNHEY and CDR2 SVGAGI. The CDR3 has 12 residues. The ends were cut back, 6 bases at V and 9 bases at J, with 14 bases in the middle. The CDR3 DNA sequence: TGTGCCAGCAGCCTCGGGACCCAACGCTACACCTTC. This gives the protein CASSLGTQRYTF.

This clonotype has ten or more counts. The chain has TRBV4-2 and TRBJ1-2, with TRBD1 as a possible D gene (6 bases). Germline CDR1 LGHNA, CDR2 YNFKEQ. V gave up 2 bases and J gave up 4 bases, with 20 bases separating them. The CDR3 covers 17 residues. CDR3 DNA sequence: TGTGCCAGCAGCCAATCTCCGGATGGGGGGCTTGGCTATGGCTACACCTTC. Protein product: CASSQSPDGGLGYGYTF.

V and J are TRBV9 and TRBJ2-5; D tentatively reads TRBD1 or TRBD2 (5 bases each). V was cut by 4 bases and J by 3 bases, with 13 bases left in between. Germline values: CDR1 SGDLS, CDR2 YYNGEE. The CDR3 runs to 14 residues. CDR3 sequence: CASSHGAAEETQYF. DNA for the CDR3: TGTGCCAGCAGCCACGGGGCCGCCGAAGAGACCCAGTACTTC.

The rearrangement joins TRBV12-3 or TRBV12-4 to TRBJ2-5; 7 bases align to TRBD1. The CDR3 loop spans 14 amino acids. Trimming took 5 bases from V and 0 from J; bases not matched to a gene: 3. The CDR3 DNA follows: TGTGCCAGCAGTCGGGGACAGTACCAAGAGACCCAGTACTTC. It is translated as CASSRGQYQETQYF.

CDR3 in amino acids: CASSTRRQGENSPLHF. The CDR3 DNA reads as TGTGCCAGCAGCACACGAAGACAGGGGGAAAATTCACCCCTCCACTTT. The chain combines TRBV9 with TRBJ1-6; the match to TRBD1 covers 9 bases. V dropped 4 bases and J dropped 7; count of bases not matched to a gene: 9. CDR3 length equals 16 residues. Germline V gene lookup returns CDR1 SGDLS and CDR2 YYNGEE.

The gene calls are TRBV20-1 and TRBJ2-3; tentative D call: TRBD2 (6 bases). Germline CDR1 DFQATT, CDR2 SNEGSKA (reference sequence). This CDR3 has 16 residues. The germline V and J ends were trimmed by 0 bases and 2 bases, with 15 bases remaining between them. Here the CDR3 reads CSARDLGLANTDTQYF. Written as DNA, the CDR3 is TGCAGTGCTAGAGATCTGGGGCTAGCGAACACAGATACGCAGTATTTT.

There are many counts of this clonotype. This chain uses TRBV27 with TRBJ2-3; TRBD2 matches at 7 bases. The germline gives CDR1 MNHEY, CDR2 SMNVEV (reference sequence). The CDR3 loop spans 14 amino acids. The ends lost 5 bases at V and 4 bases at J; junction bases unmatched: 6. CDR3 nucleotide sequence: TGTGCCAGCAGTCTAAAGCGGGGCTCAGATACGCAGTATTTT. Translation: CASSLKRGSDTQYF.

This clonotype came up many times. The chain carries TRBV20-1 and TRBJ2-1, with TRBD2 matching over 13 bases. J lost 4 bases, V lost 3 bases, and 3 bases had no gene match. Germline V gene sequence: CDR1 DFQATT, CDR2 SNEGSKA (reference sequence). This CDR3 comprises 15 residues. CDR3 sequence reads: CSARGGLAGYNEQFF. The CDR3 nucleotides are TGCAGTGCTAGGGGGGGACTAGCGGGATACAATGAGCAGTTCTTC.

This clonotype was detected many times. The gene calls are TRBV4-2 and TRBJ2-1; D is possibly TRBD2 (6 bases). V lost 0 bases and J 4 bases, leaving 13 bases between the germline ends. The CDR3 has 16 residues. Per germline, CDR1 LGHNA and CDR2 YNFKEQ. Written as DNA, the CDR3 is TGTGCCAGCAGCCAAGATTTTGCGGGACCTTACAATGAGCAGTTCTTC. It specifies CASSQDFAGPYNEQFF.

The chain recombines TRBV12-3 or TRBV12-4 with TRBJ1-1, with D possibly matching TRBD1 (5 bases). Trimming cost V 4 bases and J 3 bases, with 15 bases left between them. This CDR3 spans 15 amino acids. CDR3 sequence (DNA): TGTGCCAGCAGTTCGCGATCCTTAGGGGACACTGAAGCTTTCTTT. The encoded protein is CASSSRSLGDTEAFF.

As concerns this clonotype: A junction end diverges from the germline sequence, so it may reflect a read error. The V and J genes are TRBV10-3 and TRBJ1-5, with 7 positions matching TRBD1. This CDR3 has 16 residues. Germline CDR1 is ENHRY and CDR2 is SYGVKD. CDR3 nucleotide sequence: TGCTCCTCTAGTGACAGGGTAAGAGATAGCAATCAGCCCCAGCATTTT. As protein: CSSSDRVRDSNQPQHF.

In this sample, this clonotype turned up a few times. The CDR3 loop reads CATSIDRGAEQYF. The CDR3 coding sequence is TGTGCCACCAGCATTGACAGGGGAGCCGAGCAGTACTTC. The chain employs TRBV15 and TRBJ2-7, with TRBD1 matching 8 bases. The J segment lost 6 bases and the V segment lost 4 bases, leaving 5 bases of the junction unmatched. Germline assignment: CDR1 LNHNV and CDR2 YYDKDF (reference sequence). The CDR3 runs 13 residues.

The chain uses TRBV3-1 and TRBJ2-7; either TRBD1 or TRBD2 may supply D (6 bases each). Germline values: CDR1 LGHDT, CDR2 YNNKEL (reference sequence). The ends were cut back, 4 bases at V and 0 bases at J, with 13 bases in the middle. This CDR3 is 15 amino acids long. CDR3 protein: CASSPRGGSSYEQYF. In nucleotides, the CDR3 is TGTGCCAGCAGCCCCAGAGGGGGGAGCTCCTACGAGCAGTACTTC.

The V gene is TRBV5-4, the J gene TRBJ2-1; D perhaps matches TRBD2 (5 bases). CDR3 size: 13 residues. The germline gives CDR1 SGHNT, CDR2 YYREEE (reference sequence). Trimming pared 4 bases from V and 8 bases from J, leaving 13 bases between. Here the CDR3 DNA reads TGTGCCAGCAGCCACAAACTAGGCGATGAGCAGTTCTTC. It codes for CASSHKLGDEQFF.

The chain links TRBV9 to TRBJ2-1; 10 bases align to TRBD2. With V trimmed by 0 bases and J by 8 bases, 17 bases remained unmatched. Germline V CDR1 and CDR2: SGDLS, YYNGEE. There are 19 residues in the CDR3. The CDR3 DNA reads as TGTGCCAGCAGCGTAGGTCTACCTGGAAAGCGGGGGGGTAACTATGAGCAGTTCTTC. Translation: CASSVGLPGKRGGNYEQFF.

This clonotype was counted at least ten times. This chain connects TRBV27 to TRBJ1-6; TRBD1 aligns across 9 bases. V lost 8 bases to trimming and J lost 7 bases; unmatched junction nucleotides: 6. Germline V gene data show CDR1 as MNHEY and CDR2 as SMNVEV (reference sequence). The CDR3 has 14 amino acids. CDR3 DNA: TGTGCCAGCGGAATCGGGACAGGGAATTCACCCCTCCACTTT. The encoded protein is CASGIGTGNSPLHF.

This clonotype was found once. The genes are TRBV29-1 and TRBJ2-7; D tentatively reads TRBD1 or TRBD2 (5 bases each). Germline V gene sequence: CDR1 SQVTM, CDR2 ANQGSEA. This CDR3 has 14 amino acids. Trimming took 8 bases from V and 2 from J, leaving 19 bases between them. This chain's CDR3 is CSLEPGRKTYEQYF. CDR3 nucleotides: TGCAGCTTAGAACCGGGACGGAAGACCTACGAGCAGTACTTC.

With respect to this clonotype: This sequence may be a read error, since a much larger clone differs from it by one base. V is TRBV12-3 or TRBV12-4 and J is TRBJ1-1, with a tentative D call TRBD1 (6 bases). Trimming stripped 2 bases from V and 9 bases from J, with 13 bases between. The CDR3 covers 13 residues. CDR3 coding DNA: TGTGCCAGCAGTTTAACTTACAGGGCAAAAGCTTTCTTT. Amino acid sequence: CASSLTYRAKAFF.

In its sample, this clonotype was seen a few times. The J gene is TRBJ2-1, the V gene TRBV7-2, with D unclear. Germline V gene data show CDR1 as SGHTA and CDR2 as FQGNSA. This CDR3 is built from 15 residues. Trimming stripped 3 bases from V and 2 bases from J, with 11 bases between. Here the CDR3 reads CASSLEEAPYNEQFF. CDR3 sequence (DNA): TGTGCCAGCAGCTTGGAAGAGGCCCCCTACAATGAGCAGTTCTTC.

The chain links TRBV20-1 to TRBJ1-1; TRBD1 aligns across 7 bases. The germline gives CDR1 DFQATT, CDR2 SNEGSKA (reference sequence). The length of the CDR3 is 14 residues. Trimming at V came to 2 bases and at J to 2 bases, leaving 5 bases not matched to a gene. Written as DNA, the CDR3 is TGCAGTGCTAGAATAGGGGGCGGCAACACTGAAGCTTTCTTT. Amino acids: CSARIGGGNTEAFF.

The J gene is TRBJ1-1, the V gene TRBV19, with D tentatively TRBD1 (6 bases). Germline assignment: CDR1 LNHDA and CDR2 SQIVND (reference sequence). V was shortened by 8 bases and J by 0 bases, with 13 bases between the two germline ends. The CDR3 is 14 amino acids. Here the CDR3 reads CASRWTVMNTEAFF. For the CDR3, the DNA is TGTGCCAGTCGATGGACAGTCATGAACACTGAAGCTTTCTTT.

This chain links TRBV12-3 or TRBV12-4 with TRBJ2-5, with TRBD1 matching over 10 bases. The length of the CDR3 is 13 residues. V gave up 7 bases and J gave up 6 bases; unmatched junction bases: 5. DNA for the CDR3: TGTGCCAGCAACCTGGGACAGGGGAAGACCCAGTACTTC. As protein: CASNLGQGKTQYF.

This clonotype was recorded a few times. This chain uses TRBV7-2 with TRBJ2-7, with D maybe TRBD2 (6 bases). The V and J ends lost 1 base and 6 bases respectively, with 10 bases between them. This CDR3 region has 13 residues. The germline CDR1 and CDR2 sequences are SGHTA and FQGNSA. The CDR3 nucleotides are TGTGCCAGCAGCTTAGGGCGGAGGGGCGAGCAGTACTTC. It codes for CASSLGRRGEQYF.

This chain joins TRBV5-1 and TRBJ1-1; D gene ambiguous. This CDR3 contains 13 residues. V gave up 3 bases and J gave up 1 base, with 7 bases separating them. CDR1 is SGHRS, CDR2 YFSETQ, per germline. The CDR3 coding sequence is TGCGCCAGCAGCTACGTCACGAACACTGAAGCTTTCTTT. Translated: CASSYVTNTEAFF.

This clonotype has only a few counts. The V gene is TRBV20-1, the J gene TRBJ2-2; no reliable D call. Germline V gives CDR1 DFQATT, CDR2 SNEGSKA (reference sequence). With 1 base removed from V and 3 bases from J, the gap between germline ends came to 6 bases. CDR3 length: 13 amino acids. The CDR3 DNA sequence: TGCAGTGCTAGAGCCGGTCACACCGGGGAGCTGTTTTTT. Protein sequence: CSARAGHTGELFF.

V usage is TRBV25-1 and J usage is TRBJ2-7; 8 bases agree with TRBD1. CDR3 size: 14 residues. V was clipped by 1 base and J by 3 bases; unmatched bases: 2. Germline-derived CDR1 and CDR2 are MGHDK and SYGVNS. The CDR3 protein is CASSELDRVYEQYF. The CDR3, as DNA: TGTGCCAGCAGTGAATTGGACAGGGTCTACGAGCAGTACTTC.

Here the CDR3 reads CSARLGQTNQPQHF. CDR3 DNA sequence: TGCAGTGCTAGACTCGGACAGACAAATCAGCCCCAGCATTTT. The chain is built from TRBV20-1 and TRBJ1-5; D is possibly TRBD1 (6 bases). The CDR3 consists of 14 residues. V was shortened by 2 bases and J by 4 bases, with 12 bases between the two germline ends. The V gene's germline CDR1 is DFQATT and CDR2 SNEGSKA (reference sequence).